The clone carrying this T cell receptor (beta chain) was seen only a few times. V was cut by 6 bases and J by 5 bases, with 15 bases left in between. The CDR3 sequence is 15 residues long. Per the germline V gene, CDR1 is SGHRS and CDR2 is YFSETQ. Library preparation (for TCRbeta) was performed with unique molecular identifiers. Via MiXCR, TCRdb re-called the PCR reads, giving one row per CDR3 protein. The sample carries more than 250,000 distinct CDR3 sequences, around 9.6% recorded once. The data were obtained in a study of T-cell reconstitution after alpha-beta-depleted transplantation in children.

The chain carries TRBV5-1 and TRBJ1-6; D is uncertain. The origin of this receptor is a human donor who donated a stem cell graft to a child with SCID. The sample consisted of PBMCs from the stem cell graft donor, taken from the stem cell graft. DNA of the CDR3: TGCGCCAGCAAACCGGAGGTCCAGAATAATTCACCCCTCCACTTT. Translated, it gives CASKPEVQNNSPLHF.